This T cell receptor beta chain was documented in a study of blood T cell repertoires in COVID-19. At the level of the study: In each case, the material was cDNA or gDNA derived from T cells, B-cell-depleted T cells, or PBMCs.

This clone was detected once. V lost 5 bases to trimming and J lost 2 bases, with 9 bases between them. The germline gives CDR1 ENHRY, CDR2 SYGVKD. The CDR3 loop spans 13 amino acids. Sequencing used immunoSEQ multiplex PCR; TCRdb keeps in-frame clones, though not all of them. The sample has hundreds of thousands of clones; about nine tenths are singletons. Residents of 24 US areas, aged roughly 18 to 90 years, made up the participants. J is TRBJ1-1 and V is TRBV10-3; D is ambiguous. The source of this sequence is a young woman with acute COVID-19. Material for sequencing was PBMCs or T cells enriched from blood (not recorded which). CDR3 amino acids: CAISYTSNTEAFF. DNA for the CDR3: TGTGCCATCAGTTACACCAGTAACACTGAAGCTTTCTTT.